This is a list of T cell receptor beta chains from one sample in a study of T-cell reconstitution after alpha-beta-depleted transplantation in children. TCRdb itself ran the PCR reads through MiXCR, one entry per CDR3 protein. Of around 250,000 distinct CDR3 sequences listed, around 8% were seen once; the top ten hold approximately 6%. The sequencing here drew on PBMCs, mostly from graft donor cells, taken 180 days after TCRalphabeta/CD19-depleted stem cell transplant. These receptors all come from a male patient between 10 and 17 years old who had a stem cell transplant for acute lymphoblastic leukemia, so the T cells may come from the graft donor. Each CDR3 is given without its conserved first and last residue.

11,TRBJ2-5,TRBV5-1,ASRKAFQETQY
13,TRBJ2-5,TRBV6-5,ASSYFPGGQETQY
14,TRBJ2-1,TRBV11-1,ASSGRTVSSYNEQF
12,TRBJ2-2,TRBV7-9,ASSWQAAESELF
13,TRBJ2-5,TRBV18,ASSRPGQGTETQY
14,TRBJ2-5,TRBV7-9,ASSWFLRAEGWTQY
15,TRBJ2-6,TRBV7-9,ASRSGTGLSGANVLT
12,TRBJ1-6,TRBV7-2,ASSLGGGLGPLH
14,TRBJ2-3,TRBV4-1,ASSLGTTPSTDTQY
12,TRBJ1-5,TRBV18,ASSPRSVNQPQH
15,TRBJ1-5,TRBV6-5,ASSYLSGGGGNQPQH
12,TRBJ1-1,TRBV20-1,SASRTGLGTEAF
11,TRBJ2-1,TRBV15,ATSGDSYNEQF
14,TRBJ2-7,TRBV6-2/TRBV6-3,ASSYSKQRGDYEQY
14,TRBJ2-2,TRBV27,ASSIRGVYDTGELF
10,TRBJ2-7,TRBV29-1,SVARIGYEQY
13,TRBJ2-5,TRBV12-3/TRBV12-4,ASSLSGGIQETQY
14,TRBJ1-1,TRBV7-9,ASSLPIQGSDTEAF
13,TRBJ2-3,TRBV5-1,ASSLAGAGRDTQY
13,TRBJ1-2,TRBV11-2,ASSPDRLANYGYT
13,TRBJ1-1,TRBV7-9,ASSLAGTLNTEAF
9,TRBJ1-4,TRBV20-1,SAIFNEKLF
15,TRBJ1-2,TRBV15,ATSRDGRAGDNYGYT
12,TRBJ2-3,TRBV5-1,ASTLIDGTDTQY
10,TRBJ2-7,TRBV20-1,SAPARLYEQY
13,TRBJ1-3,TRBV12-3/TRBV12-4,ASSRAGIRGNTIY